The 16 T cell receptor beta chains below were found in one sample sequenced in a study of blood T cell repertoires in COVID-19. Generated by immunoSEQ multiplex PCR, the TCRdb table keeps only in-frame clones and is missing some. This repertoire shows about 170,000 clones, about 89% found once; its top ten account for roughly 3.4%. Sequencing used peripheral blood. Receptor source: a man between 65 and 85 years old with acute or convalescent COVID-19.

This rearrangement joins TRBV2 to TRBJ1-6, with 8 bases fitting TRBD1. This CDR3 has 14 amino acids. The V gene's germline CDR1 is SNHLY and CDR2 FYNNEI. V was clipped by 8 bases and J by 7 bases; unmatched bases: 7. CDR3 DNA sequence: TGTGCCAGCGTGGAGACAGGGGCCAATTCACCCCTCCACTTT. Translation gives CASVETGANSPLHF.

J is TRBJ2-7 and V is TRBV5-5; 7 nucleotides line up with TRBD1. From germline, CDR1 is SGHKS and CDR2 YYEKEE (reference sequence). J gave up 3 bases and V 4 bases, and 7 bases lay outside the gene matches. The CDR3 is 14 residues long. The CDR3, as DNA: TGTGCCAGCAGCCACCGGGACAGTTACTACGAGCAGTACTTC. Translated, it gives CASSHRDSYYEQYF. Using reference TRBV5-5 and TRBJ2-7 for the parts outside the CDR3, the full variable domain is DAGVTQSPTHLIKTRGQQVTLRCSPISGHKSVSWYQQVLGQGPQFIFQYYEKEERGRGNFPDRFSARQFPNYSSELNVNALLLGDSALYLCASSHRDSYYEQYFGPGTRLTVT.

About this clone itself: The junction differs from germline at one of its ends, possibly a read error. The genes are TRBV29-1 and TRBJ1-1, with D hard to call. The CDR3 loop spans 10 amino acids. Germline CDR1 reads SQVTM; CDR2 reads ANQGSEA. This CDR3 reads CSSWTVGEIF. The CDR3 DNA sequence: TGCAGCTCTTGGACCGTCGGGGAAATCTTT.

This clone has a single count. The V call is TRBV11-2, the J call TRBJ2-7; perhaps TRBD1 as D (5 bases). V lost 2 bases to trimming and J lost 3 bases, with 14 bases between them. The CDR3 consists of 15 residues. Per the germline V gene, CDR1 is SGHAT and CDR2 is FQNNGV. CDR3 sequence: CASSLRGNPIYEQYF. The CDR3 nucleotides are TGTGCCAGCAGCTTAAGGGGCAATCCGATCTACGAGCAGTACTTC.

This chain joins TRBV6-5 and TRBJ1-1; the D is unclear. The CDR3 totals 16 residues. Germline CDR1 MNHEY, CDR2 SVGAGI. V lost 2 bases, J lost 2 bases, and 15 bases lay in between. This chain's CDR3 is CASSYASQQPNTEAFF. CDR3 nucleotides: TGTGCCAGCAGTTACGCCAGTCAACAGCCTAACACTGAAGCTTTCTTT.

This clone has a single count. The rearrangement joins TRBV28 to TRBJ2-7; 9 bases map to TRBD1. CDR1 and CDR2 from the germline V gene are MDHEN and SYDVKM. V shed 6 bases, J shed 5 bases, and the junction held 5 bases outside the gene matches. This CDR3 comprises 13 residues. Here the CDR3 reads CASSGDRDHEQYF. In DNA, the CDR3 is TGTGCCAGCAGCGGGGACAGGGACCACGAGCAGTACTTC.

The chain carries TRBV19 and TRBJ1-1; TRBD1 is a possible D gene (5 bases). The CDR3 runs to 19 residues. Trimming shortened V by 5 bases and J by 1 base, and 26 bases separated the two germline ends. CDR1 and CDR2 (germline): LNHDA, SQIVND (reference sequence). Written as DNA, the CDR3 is TGTGCCAGTAGTCCATTCCCGGGACTCGGATCCTTTTCGAACACTGAAGCTTTCTTT. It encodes CASSPFPGLGSFSNTEAFF.

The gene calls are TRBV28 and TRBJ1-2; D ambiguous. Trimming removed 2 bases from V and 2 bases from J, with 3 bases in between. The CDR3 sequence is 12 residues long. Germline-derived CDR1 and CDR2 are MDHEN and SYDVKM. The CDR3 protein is CASSLQNYGYTF. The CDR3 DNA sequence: TGTGCCAGCAGTTTACAGAACTATGGCTACACCTTC.

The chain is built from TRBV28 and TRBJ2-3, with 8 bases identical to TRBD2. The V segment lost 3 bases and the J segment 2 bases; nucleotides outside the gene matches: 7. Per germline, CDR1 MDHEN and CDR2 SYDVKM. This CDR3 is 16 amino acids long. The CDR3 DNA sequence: TGTGCCAGCAGTTTTAGCGGGGTAGCCCTCACAGATACGCAGTATTTT. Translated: CASSFSGVALTDTQYF.

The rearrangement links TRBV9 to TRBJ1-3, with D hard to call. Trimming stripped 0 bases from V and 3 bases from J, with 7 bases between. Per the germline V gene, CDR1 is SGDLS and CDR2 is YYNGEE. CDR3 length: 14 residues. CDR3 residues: CASSVGTDGNTIYF. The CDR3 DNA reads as TGTGCCAGCAGCGTAGGAACAGATGGAAACACCATATATTTT.

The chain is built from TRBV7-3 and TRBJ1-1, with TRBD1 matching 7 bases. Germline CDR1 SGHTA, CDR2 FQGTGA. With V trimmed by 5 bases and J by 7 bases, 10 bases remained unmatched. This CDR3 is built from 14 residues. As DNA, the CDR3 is TGTGCCAGCAGCCCCGGAGGTGGGACAGATGAAGCTTTCTTT. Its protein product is CASSPGGGTDEAFF.

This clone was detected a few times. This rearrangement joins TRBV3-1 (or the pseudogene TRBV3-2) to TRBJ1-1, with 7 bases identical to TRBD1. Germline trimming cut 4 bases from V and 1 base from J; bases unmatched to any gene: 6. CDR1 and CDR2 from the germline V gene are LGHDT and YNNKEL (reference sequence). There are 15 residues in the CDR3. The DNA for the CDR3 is TGTGCCAGCAGCCTTTCAGACAGGGCGAACACTGAAGCTTTCTTT. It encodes CASSLSDRANTEAFF.

CDR3 amino acids: CASSLMGQWDTEAFF. CDR3 in DNA: TGTGCCAGCAGTTTAATGGGGCAGTGGGACACTGAAGCTTTCTTT. The chain links TRBV27 to TRBJ1-1, with D possibly matching TRBD1 (5 bases). The CDR3 spans 15 residues. Trimming cost V 2 bases and J 3 bases, with 13 bases left between them. Germline V gene data show CDR1 as MNHEY and CDR2 as SMNVEV (reference sequence).

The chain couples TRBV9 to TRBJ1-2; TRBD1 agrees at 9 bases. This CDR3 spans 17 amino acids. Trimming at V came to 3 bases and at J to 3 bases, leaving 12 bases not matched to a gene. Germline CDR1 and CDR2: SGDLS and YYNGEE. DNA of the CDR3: TGTGCCAGCAGCGCCGGGACAGGGAGGGCGTTAGACTATGGCTACACCTTC. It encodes CASSAGTGRALDYGYTF. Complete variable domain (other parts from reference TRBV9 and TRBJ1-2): DSGVTQTPKHLITATGQRVTLRCSPRSGDLSVYWYQQSLDQGLQFLIQYYNGEERAKGNILERFSAQQFPDLHSELNLSSLELGDSALYFCASSAGTGRALDYGYTFGSGTRLTVV.

CDR3 region: CASSQERRGTDTQYF. CDR3 nucleotide sequence: TGCGCCAGCAGCCAAGAGCGACGGGGCACAGATACGCAGTATTTT. This sequence joins TRBV4-3 and TRBJ2-3, with D hard to call. The CDR3 has 15 residues. Trimming removed 0 bases from V and 1 base from J, with 8 bases in between. Germline V gene sequence: CDR1 LGHNA, CDR2 YSLEER.

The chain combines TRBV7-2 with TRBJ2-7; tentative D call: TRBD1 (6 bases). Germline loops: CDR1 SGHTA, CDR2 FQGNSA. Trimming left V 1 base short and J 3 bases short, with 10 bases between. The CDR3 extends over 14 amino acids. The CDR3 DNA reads TGTGCCAGCAGCTTAGTGGCAGGGGTCTACGAGCAGTACTTC. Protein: CASSLVAGVYEQYF.